These 2 T cell receptor beta chains share one sample of origin, sequenced in a study of T cells after yellow fever vaccination. TCRdb called the 5' RACE reads again in MiXCR, with one record for every CDR3 protein. The top ten hold about 20% of the sample, which has some 250,000 distinct CDR3 sequences, approximately 3.5% seen once. Sequencing was performed on PBMCs, taken 15 days after the yellow fever booster vaccination. The receptors here all came from a man between 18 and 29 years old who received the YFV17D yellow fever vaccine.

There are many counts of this clonotype. The rearrangement joins TRBV5-1 to TRBJ1-2, with D uncertain. Trimming took off 1 base at V and 4 bases at J, with 17 bases between the two ends. The CDR3 is made up of 16 amino acids. Germline V gene data show CDR1 as SGHRS and CDR2 as YFSETQ. DNA for the CDR3: TGCGCCAGCAGCTTGCGGATAGGAGGTGATCTCTATGGCTACACCTTC. The encoded protein is CASSLRIGGDLYGYTF.

The chain combines TRBV18 with TRBJ2-5; either TRBD1 or TRBD2 may fit D (5 bases each). Germline V lookup: CDR1 KGHSH, CDR2 LQKENI. V was cut by 0 bases and J by 0 bases, with 11 bases left in between. The CDR3 spans 16 residues. The CDR3 DNA reads TGTGCCAGCTCACCACCGGGGACCCATCACCAAGAGACCCAGTACTTC. Translation gives CASSPPGTHHQETQYF.